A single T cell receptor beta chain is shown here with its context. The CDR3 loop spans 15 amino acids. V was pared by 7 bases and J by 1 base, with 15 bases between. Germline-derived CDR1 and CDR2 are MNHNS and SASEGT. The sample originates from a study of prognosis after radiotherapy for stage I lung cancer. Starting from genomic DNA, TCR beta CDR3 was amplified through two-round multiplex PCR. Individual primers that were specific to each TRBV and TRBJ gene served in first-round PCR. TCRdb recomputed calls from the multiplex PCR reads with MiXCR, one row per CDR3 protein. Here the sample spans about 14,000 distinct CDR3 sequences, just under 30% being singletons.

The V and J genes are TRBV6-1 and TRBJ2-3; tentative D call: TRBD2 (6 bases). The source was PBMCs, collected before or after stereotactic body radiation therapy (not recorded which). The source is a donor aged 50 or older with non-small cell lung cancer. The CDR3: CASIREWWRTDTQYF. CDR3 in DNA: TGTGCCAGCATCCGGGAGTGGTGGCGCACAGATACGCAGTATTTT.